These T cell receptor beta chains were read from a single sample in a study of T cells in Graves' hyperthyroidism and ophthalmopathy. MiXCR, run by TCRdb on the multiplex PCR reads, gives a single entry per CDR3 protein. The sample has roughly 510,000 distinct CDR3 sequences, under 25% seen once; the top ten hold about a quarter. Material for sequencing was blood. Receptors originate from a man younger than 35 with Graves' hyperthyroidism. Both conserved end residues are part of each CDR3. A D gene is named only where the DNA matches it firmly. Some rows have no size entry. The others give once, few or many, or a class for an expanded clone.

TGTGCCAGCAGTGCCTCAGTAGCCAATCAGCCCCAGCATTTT	CASSASVANQPQHF	TRBJ1-5	many	TRBV6-1	.
TGTGCCTGGAAGGGGGGGGGCCGCTACAATGAGCAGTTCTTC	CAWKGGGRYNEQFF	TRBJ2-1	.	TRBV30	.
TGTGCCAGCAGTTTGATACTGGGACAGGTCGAGACCCAGTACTTC	CASSLILGQVETQYF	TRBJ2-5	many	TRBV6-5	TRBD1
TGTGCCAGCAGCTTAAATGCCCGGGTACTGAATCAGCCCCAGCATTTT	CASSLNARVLNQPQHF	TRBJ1-5	.	TRBV7-8	.
TGCGCCAGCAGCAAACTAGCGGGGGTACCAAACACCGGGGAGCTGTTTTTT	CASSKLAGVPNTGELFF	TRBJ2-2	.	TRBV5-1	TRBD2
TGTGCCAGCAGTGAAGCCAGACAGGTTTCCGAAGCTTTCTTT	CASSEARQVSEAFF	TRBJ1-1	.	TRBV6-1	.
TGTGCCAGCAGCTATGGTGACTCCTACGAGCAGTACTTC	CASSYGDSYEQYF	TRBJ2-7	many	TRBV6-5	.
TGTGCCAGCAGCCAAAACCAGGAGCAAGAGACCCAGTACTTC	CASSQNQEQETQYF	TRBJ2-5	many	TRBV3-1	.
TGTGCCAGCAGCCGCGGGAATGAGCAGTTCTTC	CASSRGNEQFF	TRBJ2-1	.	TRBV14	.
TGTGCTAGTGGTTTGGTAGCCGGTTTCTCCATCCCAGAGACCCAGTACTTC	CASGLVAGFSIPETQYF	TRBJ2-5	many	TRBV12-5	.
TGTGCCAGCAGTTTATCGCTGGGTCATCAGCCCCAGCATTTT	CASSLSLGHQPQHF	TRBJ1-5	few	TRBV28	.
TGTGCCAGCAGTTACTCGGGACAGGGGGCAGGAACCGGGGAGCTGTTTTTT	CASSYSGQGAGTGELFF	TRBJ2-2	many	TRBV6-5	TRBD1
TGTGCCACTAGAATGACGAGGACAGGGCTTGGCTACACCTTC	CATRMTRTGLGYTF	TRBJ1-2	many	TRBV6-1	TRBD1
TGCAGTGCAAACAACCCTGGCGGGGTTTACAATGAGAAGTTCTTC	CSANNPGGVYNEKFF	TRBJ2-1	few	TRBV20-1	.
TGTGCCAGCAGTCTTGGAAACGGGGAGCTGTTTTTT	CASSLGNGELFF	TRBJ2-2	many	TRBV2	.
TGTGCCAGCACTCGGGACTCCTACGAGCAGTACTTC	CASTRDSYEQYF	TRBJ2-7	many	TRBV12-3/TRBV12-4	.
TGTGCCAGTAGTGTCTCCGGGACAGCAACCGAAGCTTTCTTT	CASSVSGTATEAFF	TRBJ1-1	many	TRBV19	TRBD1
TGTGCCAGCAGCTTCACAGGGGAACCCCAAGAGACCCAGTACTTC	CASSFTGEPQETQYF	TRBJ2-5	few	TRBV7-9	TRBD1
TGTGCCAGCAGTTATAAAGGGGGCCGGGAGCTGTTTTTT	CASSYKGGRELFF	TRBJ2-2	many	TRBV6-5	TRBD1
TGTGCCAGTACCTCGGATGGGTTCTCTGGGCTGTACTTC	CASTSDGFSGLYF	TRBJ2-7	many	TRBV19	.